The 19 T cell receptor beta chains in this list originate from one sample, sequenced in a study of early T cells in non-severe SARS-CoV-2 infection. TCRdb re-called the 5' RACE reads with MiXCR, one entry per CDR3 protein. The data show fewer than 30,000 distinct CDR3 sequences, 3.5% to 5% seen once. The specimen was whole blood. Source of these receptors: an adult who was a healthcare worker with PCR-confirmed SARS-CoV-2 infection or an uninfected control (not recorded which).

This chain links TRBV5-1 with TRBJ2-1; 8 nucleotides align to TRBD2. The junction had 11 bases not matched to a gene; V was cut back by 6 bases and J by 9 bases. The germline V gene has CDR1 SGHRS and CDR2 YFSETQ. The CDR3 is 14 amino acids. CDR3 sequence (DNA): TGCGCCAGCATCCCAGACGGGGGGGCGGCTGAGCAGTTCTTC. It encodes CASIPDGGAAEQFF.

This clonotype was seen at least ten times. The rearrangement links TRBV5-1 to TRBJ1-1, with a possible D match to TRBD1 (5 bases). With 4 bases removed from V and 3 bases from J, the gap between germline ends came to 16 bases. The CDR3 contains 15 residues. CDR1 is SGHRS and CDR2 is YFSETQ in the germline V gene. The DNA for the CDR3 is TGCGCCAGCAGCGGTCTCCAGGGTGCTTACACTGAAGCTTTCTTT. Its translation: CASSGLQGAYTEAFF.

This clonotype was counted between two and nine times. The genes are TRBV24-1 and TRBJ2-3; D is perhaps TRBD1 or TRBD2 (5 bases each). V lost 1 base to trimming and J lost 5 bases, with 12 bases between them. Per germline, CDR1 KGHDR and CDR2 SFDVKD. This CDR3 has 15 residues. In DNA form, the CDR3 reads TGTGCCACCAGTGATTTCGGGACGGACGTAGATACGCAGTATTTT. This codes for CATSDFGTDVDTQYF.

This clonotype was seen ten or more times. The chain couples TRBV10-3 to TRBJ2-1; the D is unclear. Germline lookup yields CDR1 ENHRY and CDR2 SYGVKD. V was shortened by 6 bases and J by 0 bases, with 9 bases between the two germline ends. This CDR3 is built from 14 residues. CDR3 nucleotide sequence: TGTGCCATCAGGAAGGAGATCTCCTACAATGAGCAGTTCTTC. Translated, it gives CAIRKEISYNEQFF.

The rearrangement joins TRBV7-2 to TRBJ2-7; 8 bases match TRBD2. J lost 2 bases, V lost 0 bases, and 3 bases had no gene match. Germline CDR1 and CDR2: SGHTA and FQGNSA. The CDR3 spans 15 residues. The CDR3 region has the DNA TGTGCCAGCAGCTTAGCCCCGGGACTAGCCTACGAGCAGTACTTC. It is translated as CASSLAPGLAYEQYF.

This clonotype has more than one count but fewer than ten. The chain joins TRBV20-1 to TRBJ1-4; tentatively, D is TRBD1 (6 bases). The CDR3 runs 16 residues. Germline CDR1 reads DFQATT; CDR2 reads SNEGSKA (reference sequence). Trimming took off 3 bases at V and 0 bases at J, with 14 bases between the two ends. CDR3 loop: CSARETRQATNEKLFF. The CDR3 bases are TGCAGTGCTAGGGAAACCCGACAGGCAACTAATGAAAAACTGTTTTTT.

This clonotype was seen more than once but under ten times. This chain connects TRBV7-9 to TRBJ1-1; D unresolved. Germline CDR1 and CDR2: SEHNR and FQNEAQ (reference sequence). CDR3 length equals 12 residues. The V gene lost 5 bases and the J gene lost 1 base, with 5 bases spanning the gap. In DNA form, the CDR3 reads TGTGCCAGCAGCCAATCGAACACTGAAGCTTTCTTT. The encoded protein is CASSQSNTEAFF. Filled out from reference TRBV7-9 and TRBJ1-1, the complete variable domain reads DTGVSQNPRHKITKRGQNVTFRCDPISEHNRLYWYRQTLGQGPEFLTYFQNEAQLEKSRLLSDRFSAERPKGSFSTLEIQRTEQGDSAMYLCASSQSNTEAFFGQGTRLTVV.

This clonotype has only a few counts. The chain uses TRBV7-9 and TRBJ2-5; no definite D call. Trimming stripped 3 bases from V and 3 bases from J, with 8 bases between. The germline CDR1 and CDR2 sequences are SEHNR and FQNEAQ (reference sequence). The CDR3 totals 13 residues. The CDR3 loop reads CASSLQPEETQYF. The CDR3, as DNA: TGTGCCAGCAGCTTGCAGCCGGAAGAGACCCAGTACTTC. Together with reference TRBV7-9 and TRBJ2-5, the CDR3 gives the full variable domain: DTGVSQNPRHKITKRGQNVTFRCDPISEHNRLYWYRQTLGQGPEFLTYFQNEAQLEKSRLLSDRFSAERPKGSFSTLEIQRTEQGDSAMYLCASSLQPEETQYFGPGTRLLVL.

Many counts were recorded for this clonotype. The gene calls are TRBV6-5 and TRBJ1-2; tentatively, D is TRBD1 (6 bases). This CDR3 spans 16 amino acids. Germline V CDR1 and CDR2: MNHEY, SVGAGI. Deletions cut 10 bases from V and 3 bases from J, with 24 bases between. The CDR3 nucleotides read TGTGCCACCCGGGGGGCAGGAGAGAGCAAGGACTATGGCTACACCTTC. Its translation: CATRGAGESKDYGYTF.

This clonotype appeared many times. The chain carries TRBV29-1 and TRBJ1-1; no definite D call. This CDR3 has 12 amino acids. Trimming left V 4 bases short and J 4 bases short, with 10 bases between. Looked up from germline, CDR1 is SQVTM and CDR2 is ANQGSEA. The CDR3 DNA reads as TGCAGCGTTGTATTAATAGGCACTGAAGCTTTCTTT. Protein product: CSVVLIGTEAFF.

This clonotype was observed many times. The chain uses TRBV20-1 and TRBJ1-2, with unresolved D. The CDR3 has 13 amino acids. The V end lost 0 bases, the J end lost 5 bases, and 10 bases lay between the germline ends. In germline, CDR1 is DFQATT, CDR2 SNEGSKA (reference sequence). The CDR3 protein is CSARDLRSYGYTF. In DNA form, the CDR3 reads TGCAGTGCTAGAGACCTCCGGAGTTATGGCTACACCTTC.

The table lists this clonotype with many counts. The rearrangement links TRBV28 to TRBJ2-7; D might be TRBD2 (6 bases). The V gene lost 3 bases and the J gene lost 2 bases, with 14 bases spanning the gap. Germline-derived CDR1 and CDR2 are MDHEN and SYDVKM. The CDR3 is made up of 15 amino acids. The CDR3 nucleotides read TGTGCCAGCAGTTTTAGCGGAGGGGCAGCCTACGAGCAGTACTTC. Translating it yields CASSFSGGAAYEQYF.

This clonotype occurred many times. The chain uses TRBV20-1 and TRBJ2-7; 13 bases fit TRBD2. The CDR3 totals 17 residues. V shed 2 bases, J shed 0 bases, and the junction held 7 bases outside the gene matches. Germline V lookup: CDR1 DFQATT, CDR2 SNEGSKA (reference sequence). DNA for the CDR3: TGCAGTGCTAGAAAGACTAGCGGGGGGTTGAGCTCCTACGAGCAGTACTTC. The encoded protein is CSARKTSGGLSSYEQYF.

There are many counts of this clonotype. The V call is TRBV11-2, the J call TRBJ1-1, with 7 nucleotides matching TRBD1. The CDR3 covers 13 residues. V trimming: 8 bases; J trimming: 4 bases; junction bases outside the gene matches: 7. Germline-derived CDR1 and CDR2 are SGHAT and FQNNGV. The CDR3, as DNA: TGTGCCAGCGGAGTAGGGGGCCTCACTGAAGCTTTCTTT. This encodes CASGVGGLTEAFF.

This clonotype was counted at least ten times. V gene TRBV25-1 combines with J gene TRBJ1-4; perhaps TRBD1 as D (5 bases). The CDR3 consists of 14 residues. Germline V gives CDR1 MGHDK, CDR2 SYGVNS. Trimming removed 2 bases at V and 5 bases at J, with 9 bases between. CDR3 in amino acids: CASSEGGGNEKLFF. As DNA, the CDR3 is TGTGCCAGCAGTGAAGGTGGGGGGAATGAAAAACTGTTTTTT.

This clonotype was recorded at least ten times. This rearrangement joins TRBV6-2 or TRBV6-3 to TRBJ2-3; D gene uncertain. The CDR3 extends over 12 amino acids. Trimming took off 6 bases at V and 0 bases at J, with 4 bases between the two ends. The germline V gene encodes CDR1 MNHEY and CDR2 SVGEGT. The CDR3 bases are TGTGCCAGCAGGGAAAGCACAGATACGCAGTATTTT. This codes for CASRESTDTQYF.

The chain combines TRBV28 with TRBJ2-1; tentatively, D is TRBD2 (6 bases). V was cut by 4 bases and J by 5 bases, with 18 bases left in between. Germline CDR1 reads MDHEN; CDR2 reads SYDVKM. The CDR3 loop spans 16 amino acids. The CDR3 DNA reads as TGTGCCAGCAGTTCCCTTAGCGGCAAACTCCACAATGAGCAGTTCTTC. It codes for CASSSLSGKLHNEQFF.

This clonotype is medium-sized within its sample. The chain carries TRBV29-1 and TRBJ2-1, with 13 bases identical to TRBD2. This CDR3 is 14 amino acids long. CDR1 is SQVTM and CDR2 is ANQGSEA in the germline V gene. V lost 6 bases to trimming and J lost 4 bases; unmatched junction nucleotides: 3. The CDR3 nucleotides read TGCAGCGTATGGACTAGCGGGGGTTACAATGAGCAGTTCTTC. The encoded protein is CSVWTSGGYNEQFF.

This clonotype was observed many times. This rearrangement joins TRBV27 to TRBJ2-7, with TRBD1 as a possible D gene (5 bases). CDR1 is MNHEY and CDR2 is SMNVEV in the germline V gene (reference sequence). V shed 5 bases and J shed 6 bases, with 17 bases lying between them. There are 14 residues in the CDR3. This CDR3 is CASSGATHLSEQYF. In nucleotides, the CDR3 is TGTGCCAGCAGTGGGGCTACCCATCTCTCCGAGCAGTACTTC.